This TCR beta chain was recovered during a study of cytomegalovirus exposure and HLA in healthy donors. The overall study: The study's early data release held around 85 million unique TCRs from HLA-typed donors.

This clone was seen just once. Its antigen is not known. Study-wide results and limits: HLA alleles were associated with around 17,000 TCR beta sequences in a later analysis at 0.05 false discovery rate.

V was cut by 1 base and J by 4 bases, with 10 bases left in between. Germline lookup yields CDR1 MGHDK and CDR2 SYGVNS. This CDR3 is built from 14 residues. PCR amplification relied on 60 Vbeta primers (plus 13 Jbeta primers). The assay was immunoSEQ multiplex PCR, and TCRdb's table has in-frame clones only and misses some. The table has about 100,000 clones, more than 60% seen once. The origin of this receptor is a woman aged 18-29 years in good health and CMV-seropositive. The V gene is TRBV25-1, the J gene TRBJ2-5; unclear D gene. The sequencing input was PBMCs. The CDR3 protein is CASSEWLVRETQYF. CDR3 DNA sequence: TGTGCCAGCAGTGAATGGCTGGTTCGAGAGACCCAGTACTTC.